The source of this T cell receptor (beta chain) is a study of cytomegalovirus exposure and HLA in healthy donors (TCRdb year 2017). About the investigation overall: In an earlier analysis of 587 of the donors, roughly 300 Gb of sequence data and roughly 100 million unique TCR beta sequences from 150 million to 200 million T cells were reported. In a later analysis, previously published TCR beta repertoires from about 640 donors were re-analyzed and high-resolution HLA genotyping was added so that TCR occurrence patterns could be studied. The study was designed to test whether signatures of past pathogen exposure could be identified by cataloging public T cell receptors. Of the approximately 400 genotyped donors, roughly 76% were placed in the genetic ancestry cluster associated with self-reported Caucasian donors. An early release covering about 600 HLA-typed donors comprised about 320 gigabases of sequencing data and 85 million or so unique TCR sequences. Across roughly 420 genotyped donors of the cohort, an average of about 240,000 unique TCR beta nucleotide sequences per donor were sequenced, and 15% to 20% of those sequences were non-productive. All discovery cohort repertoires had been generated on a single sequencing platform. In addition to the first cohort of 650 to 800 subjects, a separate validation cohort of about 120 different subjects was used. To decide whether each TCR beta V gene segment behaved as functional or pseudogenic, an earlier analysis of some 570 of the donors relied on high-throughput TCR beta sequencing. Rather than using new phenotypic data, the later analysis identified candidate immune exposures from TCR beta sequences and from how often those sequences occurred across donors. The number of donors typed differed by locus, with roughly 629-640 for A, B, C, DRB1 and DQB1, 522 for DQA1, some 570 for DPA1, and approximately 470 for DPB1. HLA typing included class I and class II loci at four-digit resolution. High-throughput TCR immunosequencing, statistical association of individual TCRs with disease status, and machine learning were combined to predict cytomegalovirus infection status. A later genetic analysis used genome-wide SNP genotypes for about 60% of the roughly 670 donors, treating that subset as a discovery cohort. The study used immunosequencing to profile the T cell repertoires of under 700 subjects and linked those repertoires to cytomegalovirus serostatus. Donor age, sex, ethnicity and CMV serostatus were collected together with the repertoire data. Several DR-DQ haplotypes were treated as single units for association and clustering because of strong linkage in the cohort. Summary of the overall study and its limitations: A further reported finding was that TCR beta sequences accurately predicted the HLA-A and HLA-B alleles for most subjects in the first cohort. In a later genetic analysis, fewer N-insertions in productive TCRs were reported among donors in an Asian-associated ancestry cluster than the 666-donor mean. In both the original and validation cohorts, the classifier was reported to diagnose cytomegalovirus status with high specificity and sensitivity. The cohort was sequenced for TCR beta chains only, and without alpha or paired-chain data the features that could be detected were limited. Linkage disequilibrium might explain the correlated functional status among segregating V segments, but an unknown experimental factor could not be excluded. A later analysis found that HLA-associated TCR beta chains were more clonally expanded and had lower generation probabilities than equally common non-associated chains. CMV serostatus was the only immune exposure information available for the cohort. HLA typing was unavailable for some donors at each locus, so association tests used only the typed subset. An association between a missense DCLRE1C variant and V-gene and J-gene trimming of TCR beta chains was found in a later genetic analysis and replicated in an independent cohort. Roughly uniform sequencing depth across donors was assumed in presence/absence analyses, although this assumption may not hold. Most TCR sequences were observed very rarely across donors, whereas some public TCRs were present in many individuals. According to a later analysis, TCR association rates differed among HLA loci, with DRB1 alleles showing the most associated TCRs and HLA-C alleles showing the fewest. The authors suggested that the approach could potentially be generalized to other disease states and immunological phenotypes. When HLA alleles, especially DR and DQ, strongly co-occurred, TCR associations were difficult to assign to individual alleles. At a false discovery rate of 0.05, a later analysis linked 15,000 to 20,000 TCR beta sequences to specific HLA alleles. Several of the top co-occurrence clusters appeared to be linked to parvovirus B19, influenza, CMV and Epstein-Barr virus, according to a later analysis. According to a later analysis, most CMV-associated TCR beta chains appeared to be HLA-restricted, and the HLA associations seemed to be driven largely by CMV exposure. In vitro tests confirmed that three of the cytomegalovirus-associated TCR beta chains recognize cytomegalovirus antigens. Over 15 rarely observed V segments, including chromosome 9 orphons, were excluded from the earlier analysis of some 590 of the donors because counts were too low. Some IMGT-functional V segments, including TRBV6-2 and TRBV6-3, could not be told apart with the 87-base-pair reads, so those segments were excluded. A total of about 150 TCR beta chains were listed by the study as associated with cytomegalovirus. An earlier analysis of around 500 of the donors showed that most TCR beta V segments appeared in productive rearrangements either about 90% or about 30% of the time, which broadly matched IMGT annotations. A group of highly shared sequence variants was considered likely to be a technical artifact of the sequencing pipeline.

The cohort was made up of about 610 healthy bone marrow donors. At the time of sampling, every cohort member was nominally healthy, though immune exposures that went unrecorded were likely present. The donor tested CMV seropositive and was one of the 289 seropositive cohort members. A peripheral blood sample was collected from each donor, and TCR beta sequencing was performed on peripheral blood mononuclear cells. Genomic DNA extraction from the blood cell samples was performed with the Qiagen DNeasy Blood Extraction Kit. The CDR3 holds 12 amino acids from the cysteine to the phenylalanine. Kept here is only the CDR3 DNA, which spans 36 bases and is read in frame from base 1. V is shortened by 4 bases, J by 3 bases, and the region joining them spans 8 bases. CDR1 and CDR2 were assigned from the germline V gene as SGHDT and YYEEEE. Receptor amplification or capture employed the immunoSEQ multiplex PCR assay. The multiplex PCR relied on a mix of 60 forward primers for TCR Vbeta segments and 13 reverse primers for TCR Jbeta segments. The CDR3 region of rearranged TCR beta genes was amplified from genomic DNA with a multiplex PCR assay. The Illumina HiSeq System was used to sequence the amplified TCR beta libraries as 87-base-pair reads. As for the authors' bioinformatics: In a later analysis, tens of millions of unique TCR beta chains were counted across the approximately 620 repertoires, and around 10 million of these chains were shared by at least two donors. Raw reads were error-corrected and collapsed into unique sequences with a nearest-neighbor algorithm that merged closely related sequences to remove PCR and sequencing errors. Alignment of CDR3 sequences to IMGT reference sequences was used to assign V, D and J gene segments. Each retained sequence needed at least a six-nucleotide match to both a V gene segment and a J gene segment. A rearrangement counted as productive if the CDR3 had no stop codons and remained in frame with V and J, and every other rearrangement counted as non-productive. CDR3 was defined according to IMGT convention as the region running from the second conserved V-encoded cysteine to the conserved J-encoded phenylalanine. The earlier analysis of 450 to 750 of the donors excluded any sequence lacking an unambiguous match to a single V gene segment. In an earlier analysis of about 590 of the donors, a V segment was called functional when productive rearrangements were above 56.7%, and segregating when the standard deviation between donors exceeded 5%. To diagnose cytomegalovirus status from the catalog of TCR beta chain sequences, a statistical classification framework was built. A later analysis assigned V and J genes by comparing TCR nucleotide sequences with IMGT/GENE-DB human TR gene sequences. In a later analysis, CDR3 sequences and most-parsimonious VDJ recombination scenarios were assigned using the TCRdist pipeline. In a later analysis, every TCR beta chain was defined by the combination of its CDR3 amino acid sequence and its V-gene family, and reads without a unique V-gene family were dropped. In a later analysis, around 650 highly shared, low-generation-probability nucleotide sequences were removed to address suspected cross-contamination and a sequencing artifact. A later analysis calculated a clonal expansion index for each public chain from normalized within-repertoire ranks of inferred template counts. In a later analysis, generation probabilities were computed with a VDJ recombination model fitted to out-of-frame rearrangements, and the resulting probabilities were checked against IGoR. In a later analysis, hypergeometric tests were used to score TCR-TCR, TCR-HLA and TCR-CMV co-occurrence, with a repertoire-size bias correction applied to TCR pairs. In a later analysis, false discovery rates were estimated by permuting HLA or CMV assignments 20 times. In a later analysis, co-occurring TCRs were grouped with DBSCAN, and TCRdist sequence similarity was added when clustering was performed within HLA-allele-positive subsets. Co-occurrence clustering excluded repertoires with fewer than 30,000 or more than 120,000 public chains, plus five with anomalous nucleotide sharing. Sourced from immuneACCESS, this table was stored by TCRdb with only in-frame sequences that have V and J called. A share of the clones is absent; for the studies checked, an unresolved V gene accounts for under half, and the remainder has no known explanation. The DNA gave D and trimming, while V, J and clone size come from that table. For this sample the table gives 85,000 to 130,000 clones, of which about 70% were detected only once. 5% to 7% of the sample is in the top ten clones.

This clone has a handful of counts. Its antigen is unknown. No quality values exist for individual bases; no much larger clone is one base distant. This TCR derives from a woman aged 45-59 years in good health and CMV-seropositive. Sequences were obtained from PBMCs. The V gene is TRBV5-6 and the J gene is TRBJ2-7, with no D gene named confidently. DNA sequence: TGTGCCAGCAGCCGAGCTATCTACGAGCAGTACTTC. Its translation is CASSRAIYEQYF.